This TCR beta chain was retrieved from a study of CD8 T cells in Susac syndrome. The V gene lost 5 bases and the J gene lost 5 bases, with 20 bases spanning the gap. The germline V gene encodes CDR1 SQVTM and CDR2 ANQGSEA. CDR3 size: 15 residues. Overall study results and limits: Individuals included in the TCR sequencing and HLA analysis were acknowledged by the study to be relatively few in number.

Concerning this clonotype itself: What it binds is not known.

Sequencing of TCR beta covered CD8+ and CD4+ T cells obtained from blood. Stable or active relapsing-remitting multiple sclerosis, untreated and meeting revised McDonald criteria, defined the controls. When the RNA was reverse transcribed, random hexamers were used with an input of roughly 0.45 to 1 ug. Amplification of TCR beta CDR3 by immunoSEQ multiplex PCR spanned 54 Vbeta and 13 Jbeta. TCRdb re-called the immunoSEQ multiplex PCR reads with MiXCR, one entry per CDR3 protein. The sample shows over 200,000 distinct CDR3 sequences, around 95% of them seen only once. V is TRBV29-1 and J is TRBJ2-3; TRBD2 is a possible D gene (6 bases). What was sequenced was CD4+ T cells from PBMCs. The sequence came from a human donor with multiple sclerosis. CDR3 sequence reads: CSVPPGGGRGDTQYF. The CDR3 DNA reads as TGCAGCGTTCCCCCGGGTGGAGGGCGCGGAGATACGCAGTATTTT.